The next 14 T cell receptor beta chains were all read from a single sample in a study of radiation and T cells in renal cell carcinoma (dated by TCRdb to 2020 to 2022). In the paper's terms, the time point label means: tumor resected at nephrectomy. The treatment or condition label here, explained by the study, means: treatment-naive control, cytoreductive nephrectomy. Libraries were built with the immunoSEQ multiplex PCR assay. The immuneACCESS repertoire file appears here via TCRdb, limited to in-frame rearrangements. These files lack a portion of the clones; in checked studies, under half of the deficit traces to unresolved V genes, and the cause of the others is not known. This sample gives over 10,000 clones in total; about 65% of them show up just once. The ten largest clonotypes hold around a fifth of the sample. The sample here was tumor tissue, taken from a patient whose treatment was nephrectomy without radiotherapy. These receptors came from a woman aged 80 or over with renal cell carcinoma.

The chain carries TRBV11-3 and TRBJ2-3; D possibly corresponds to TRBD1 (5 bases). The V gene lost 5 bases and the J gene lost 3 bases, with 18 bases spanning the gap. The germline V gene encodes CDR1 SGHNT and CDR2 YENEEA. This CDR3 is built from 16 residues. The CDR3 DNA follows: TGTGCCAGCAGCCCGAGTTGGGGCGAAGGGACAGATACGCAGTATTTT. Translating gives CASSPSWGEGTDTQYF. The full variable domain, its missing parts supplied by reference TRBV11-3 and TRBJ2-3, is EAGVVQSPRYKIIEKKQPVAFWCNPISGHNTLYWYLQNLGQGPELLIRYENEEAVDDSQLPKDRFSAERLKGVDSTLKIQPAELGDSAVYLCASSPSWGEGTDTQYFGPGTRLTVL.

This clone turned up a few times. The chain has TRBV6-1 and TRBJ1-2; D is unresolved. Trimming pared 1 base from V and 1 base from J, leaving 7 bases between. The CDR3 covers 14 residues. CDR1 and CDR2 from the germline V gene are MNHNS and SASEGT. CDR3 sequence (DNA): TGTGCCAGCAGTGAAGGAATTCTTAACTATGGCTACACCTTC. It is translated as CASSEGILNYGYTF.

The J gene is TRBJ2-1, the V gene TRBV11-2; 8 bases map to TRBD1. With V trimmed by 4 bases and J by 3 bases, 5 bases remained unmatched. The germline gives CDR1 SGHAT, CDR2 FQNNGV. The CDR3 contains 15 residues. The CDR3 is CASSSTGGYYNEQFF. As DNA, the CDR3 is TGTGCCAGCAGCTCAACAGGGGGGTACTACAATGAGCAGTTCTTC.

This rearrangement joins TRBV7-2 to TRBJ2-5, with TRBD2 matching over 15 bases. The CDR3 is made up of 16 amino acids. Germline V gene sequence: CDR1 SGHTA, CDR2 FQGNSA. The V gene end was trimmed by 4 bases and the J gene end by 6 bases; junction bases not matched to a gene: 6. CDR3 amino acids: CASSSGTSGGQKTQYF. CDR3 DNA: TGTGCCAGCAGCTCAGGGACTAGCGGGGGGCAGAAGACCCAGTACTTC.

This chain uses TRBV5-1 with TRBJ1-2, with TRBD1 matching 7 bases. The CDR3 is 15 residues long. The junction had 7 bases not matched to a gene; V was cut back by 1 base and J by 4 bases. The germline V gene encodes CDR1 SGHRS and CDR2 YFSETQ. CDR3 region: CASSLSPGDSYGYTF. The CDR3, as DNA: TGCGCCAGCAGCTTGTCCCCGGGGGACAGCTATGGCTACACCTTC.

The CDR3 loop is CASSQVGTGGYGQPQHF. The CDR3, as DNA: TGTGCCAGCAGCCAAGTCGGGACAGGGGGGTACGGTCAGCCCCAGCATTTT. This sequence joins TRBV4-2 and TRBJ1-5; 11 bases map to TRBD1. Germline values: CDR1 LGHNA, CDR2 YNFKEQ. Trimming took 1 base from V and 6 from J; bases not matched to a gene: 8. The CDR3 covers 17 residues.

By frequency in the sample, this clone is medium-sized. The chain carries TRBV15 and TRBJ2-2, with D perhaps TRBD2 (5 bases). Germline V gene sequence: CDR1 LNHNV, CDR2 YYDKDF (reference sequence). The CDR3 is 12 amino acids. Trimming removed 5 bases at V and 6 bases at J, with 7 bases between. CDR3 amino acids: CATSEGAGELFF. The CDR3, as DNA: TGTGCCACCAGCGAGGGTGCCGGGGAGCTGTTTTTT.

CDR3: CASSRKGQSLANTGELFF. The CDR3, as DNA: TGTGCCAGCTCACGCAAAGGACAGTCGTTGGCAAACACCGGGGAGCTGTTTTTT. This chain joins TRBV18 and TRBJ2-2, with D tentatively TRBD1 (6 bases). This CDR3 is built from 18 residues. The germline V gene encodes CDR1 KGHSH and CDR2 LQKENI. V was shortened by 4 bases and J by 2 bases, with 20 bases between the two germline ends.

The gene calls are TRBV7-8 and TRBJ2-7; 8 bases are a match to TRBD1. The trim removed 5 bases at V and 4 bases at J, leaving 4 bases unmatched. The CDR3 consists of 13 residues. Germline CDR1 SGHVS, CDR2 FQNEAQ. For the CDR3, the DNA is TGTGCCAGCAGCACCTGGACAGGGTACGAGCAGTACTTC. Translated, it gives CASSTWTGYEQYF.

The chain has TRBV13 and TRBJ2-5, with 11 bases lining up with TRBD2. V was pared by 8 bases and J by 5 bases, with 10 bases of the junction left unmatched. The germline gives CDR1 PRHDT, CDR2 FYEKMQ (reference sequence). This CDR3 spans 15 amino acids. As DNA, the CDR3 is TGTGCCAGCGCATATAGACTAGCGGGGCGGGAGACCCAGTACTTC. Translating it yields CASAYRLAGRETQYF.

The chain combines TRBV6-6 with TRBJ2-5; 9 bases align to TRBD2. There are 14 residues in the CDR3. V was clipped by 5 bases and J by 5 bases; unmatched bases: 6. Germline CDR1 reads MNHNY; CDR2 reads SVGAGI (reference sequence). The CDR3 loop reads CASSDSGGMETQYF. The CDR3 DNA reads as TGTGCCAGCAGTGATAGCGGGGGAATGGAGACCCAGTACTTC.

The J gene is TRBJ1-2, the V gene TRBV2; D is perhaps TRBD1 (6 bases). Trimming pared 8 bases from V and 0 bases from J, leaving 19 bases between. The germline gives CDR1 SNHLY, CDR2 FYNNEI. The CDR3 is 16 residues long. CDR3 amino acids: CASRALTGFANYGYTF. The CDR3 region has the DNA TGTGCCAGCCGTGCACTTACAGGGTTCGCTAACTATGGCTACACCTTC.

This clone appeared once. The chain employs TRBV5-1 and TRBJ1-6; D unclear. Germline CDR1 and CDR2: SGHRS and YFSETQ. The CDR3 sequence is 14 residues long. V gave up 3 bases and J gave up 5 bases, with 9 bases separating them. CDR3: CASSWNRDNSPLHF. In DNA form, the CDR3 reads TGCGCCAGCAGCTGGAACAGAGATAATTCACCCCTCCACTTT.

This chain links TRBV7-8 with TRBJ2-5, with 10 bases lining up with TRBD1. The ends lost 5 bases at V and 5 bases at J; junction bases unmatched: 5. In germline, CDR1 is SGHVS, CDR2 FQNEAQ. The CDR3 has 14 residues. In DNA, the CDR3 is TGTGCCAGCAGCGCTGGGACAGGGGACGAGACCCAGTACTTC. This encodes CASSAGTGDETQYF.